The clone carrying this T cell receptor (beta chain) was found a few times. Via MiXCR, TCRdb re-called the 5' RACE reads, giving one row per CDR3 protein. The sample lists tens of thousands of distinct CDR3 sequences, around 9% occurring once. The time point is: sample taken at primary tumor resection. No cells were sorted before sequencing. The whole RNA sequenced was extracted from tumor, nontumor lung or frozen PBMC. The source of the sample is a study of spatial heterogeneity in lung cancer. As for the study in general: There were, on average, more than ten raw-read appearances for each unique TCR and UMI combination.

CDR1 is SGHDT, CDR2 YYEEEE, per germline. The CDR3 is 11 amino acids. The ends were cut back, 7 bases at V and 4 bases at J, with 8 bases in the middle. Source: PBMCs, taken at surgery. This receptor was obtained from a male donor with early-stage non-small cell lung cancer. The genes are TRBV5-6 and TRBJ1-2; D gene unclear. The DNA of the CDR3 is TGTGCCAGCGGATGGAGCTATGGCTACACCTTC. Translating gives CASGWSYGYTF.